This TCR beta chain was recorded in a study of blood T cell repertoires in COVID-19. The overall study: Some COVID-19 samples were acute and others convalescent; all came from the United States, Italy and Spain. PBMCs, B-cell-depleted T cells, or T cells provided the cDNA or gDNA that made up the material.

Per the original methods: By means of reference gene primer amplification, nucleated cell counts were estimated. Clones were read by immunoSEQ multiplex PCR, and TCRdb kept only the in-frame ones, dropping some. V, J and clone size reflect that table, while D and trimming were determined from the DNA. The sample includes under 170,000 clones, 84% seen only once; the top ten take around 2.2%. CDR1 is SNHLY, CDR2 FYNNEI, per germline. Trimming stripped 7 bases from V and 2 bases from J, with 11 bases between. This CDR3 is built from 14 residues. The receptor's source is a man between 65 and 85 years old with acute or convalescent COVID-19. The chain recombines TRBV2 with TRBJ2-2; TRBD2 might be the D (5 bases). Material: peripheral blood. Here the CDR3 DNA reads TGTGCCAGCATGGCGGGCAGCAACACCGGGGAGCTGTTTTTT. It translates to CASMAGSNTGELFF.